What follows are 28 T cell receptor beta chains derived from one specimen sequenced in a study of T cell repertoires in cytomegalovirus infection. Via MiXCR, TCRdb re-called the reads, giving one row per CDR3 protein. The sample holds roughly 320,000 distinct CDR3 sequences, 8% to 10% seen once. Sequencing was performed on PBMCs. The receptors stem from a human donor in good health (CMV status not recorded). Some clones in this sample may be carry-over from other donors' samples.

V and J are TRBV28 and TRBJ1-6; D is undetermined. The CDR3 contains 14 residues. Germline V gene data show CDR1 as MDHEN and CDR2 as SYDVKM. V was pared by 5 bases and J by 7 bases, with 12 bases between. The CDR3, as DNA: TGTGCCAGCAGTCTCCCTACCCAGAATTCACCCCTCCACTTT. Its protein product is CASSLPTQNSPLHF.

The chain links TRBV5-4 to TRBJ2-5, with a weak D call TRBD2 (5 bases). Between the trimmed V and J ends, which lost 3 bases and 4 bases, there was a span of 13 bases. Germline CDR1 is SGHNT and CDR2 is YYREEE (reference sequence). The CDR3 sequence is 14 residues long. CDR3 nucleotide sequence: TGTGCCAGCAGCTGGGAGAGAGAGCGAGAGACCCAGTACTTC. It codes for CASSWERERETQYF. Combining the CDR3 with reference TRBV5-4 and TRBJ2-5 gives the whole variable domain ETGVTQSPTHLIKTRGQQVTLRCSSQSGHNTVSWYQQALGQGPQFIFQYYREEENGRGNFPPRFSGLQFPNYSSELNVNALELDDSALYLCASSWERERETQYFGPGTRLLVL.

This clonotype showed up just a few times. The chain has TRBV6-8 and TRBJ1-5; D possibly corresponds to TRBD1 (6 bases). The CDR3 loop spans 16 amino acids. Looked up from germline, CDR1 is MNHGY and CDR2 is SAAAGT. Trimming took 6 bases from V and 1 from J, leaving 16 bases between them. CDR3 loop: CASSPQGPGSNQPQHF. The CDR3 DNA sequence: TGTGCCAGCAGCCCTCAGGGGCCGGGAAGCAATCAGCCCCAGCATTTT.

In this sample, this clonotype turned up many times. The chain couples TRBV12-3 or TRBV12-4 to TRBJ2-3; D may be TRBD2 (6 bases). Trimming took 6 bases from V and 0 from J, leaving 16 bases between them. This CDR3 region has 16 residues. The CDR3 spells CASSPVAEFSTDTQYF. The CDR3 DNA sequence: TGTGCCAGCAGCCCCGTAGCGGAATTTAGCACAGATACGCAGTATTTT.

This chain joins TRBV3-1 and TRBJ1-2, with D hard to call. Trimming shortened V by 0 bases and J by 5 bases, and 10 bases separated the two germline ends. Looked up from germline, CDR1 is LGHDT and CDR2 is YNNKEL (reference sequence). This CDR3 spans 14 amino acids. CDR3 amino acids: CASSQEGGTYGYTF. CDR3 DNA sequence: TGTGCCAGCAGCCAAGAAGGCGGCACGTATGGCTACACCTTC.

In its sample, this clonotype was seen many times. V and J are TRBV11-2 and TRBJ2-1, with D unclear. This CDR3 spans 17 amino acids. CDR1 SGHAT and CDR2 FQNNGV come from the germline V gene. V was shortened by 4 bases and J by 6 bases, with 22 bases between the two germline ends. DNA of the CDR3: TGTGCCAGCAGCTCCTTGGGTGGACGCCTGTCTGGCAATGAGCAGTTCTTC. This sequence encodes CASSSLGGRLSGNEQFF.

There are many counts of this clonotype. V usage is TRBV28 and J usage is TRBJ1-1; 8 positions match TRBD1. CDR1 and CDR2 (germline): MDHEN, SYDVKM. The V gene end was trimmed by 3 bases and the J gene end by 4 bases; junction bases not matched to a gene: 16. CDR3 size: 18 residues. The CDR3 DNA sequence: TGTGCCAGCAGTTTGCCTGAGGACAGGGTGGTGGCGAGCACTGAAGCTTTCTTT. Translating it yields CASSLPEDRVVASTEAFF.

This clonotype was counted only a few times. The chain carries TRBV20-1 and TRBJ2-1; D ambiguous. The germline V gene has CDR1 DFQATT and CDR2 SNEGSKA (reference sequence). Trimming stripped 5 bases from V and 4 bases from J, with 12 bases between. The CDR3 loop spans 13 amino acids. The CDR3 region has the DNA TGCAGTGCTGGTGGTTGGCTGTACAATGAGCAGTTCTTC. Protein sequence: CSAGGWLYNEQFF.

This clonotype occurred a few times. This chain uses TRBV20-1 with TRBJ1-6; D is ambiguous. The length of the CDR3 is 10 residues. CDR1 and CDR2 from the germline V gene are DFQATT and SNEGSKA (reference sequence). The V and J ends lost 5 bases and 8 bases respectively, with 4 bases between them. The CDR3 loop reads CSAADSPLHF. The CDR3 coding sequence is TGCAGTGCTGCTGATTCACCCCTCCACTTT.

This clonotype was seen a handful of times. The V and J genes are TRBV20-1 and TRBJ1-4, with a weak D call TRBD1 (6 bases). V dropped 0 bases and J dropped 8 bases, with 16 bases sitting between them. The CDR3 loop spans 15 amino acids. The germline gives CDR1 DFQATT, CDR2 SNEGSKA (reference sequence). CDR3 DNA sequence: TGCAGTGCTAGAGATTTGAGGGGGGAAGGAGAAAAACTGTTTTTT. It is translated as CSARDLRGEGEKLFF.

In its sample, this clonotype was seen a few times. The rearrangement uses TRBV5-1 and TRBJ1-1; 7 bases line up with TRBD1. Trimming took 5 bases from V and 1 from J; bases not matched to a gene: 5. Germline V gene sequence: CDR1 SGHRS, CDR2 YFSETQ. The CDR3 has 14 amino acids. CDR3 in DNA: TGCGCCAGCAGTGACGGGACAGCGAACACTGAAGCTTTCTTT. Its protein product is CASSDGTANTEAFF.

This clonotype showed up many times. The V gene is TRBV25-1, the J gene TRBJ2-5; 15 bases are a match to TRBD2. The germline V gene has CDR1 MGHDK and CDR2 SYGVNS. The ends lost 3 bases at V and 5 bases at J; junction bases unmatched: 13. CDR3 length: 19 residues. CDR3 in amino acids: CASSDPRTSGGAMVETQYF. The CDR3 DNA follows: TGTGCCAGCAGTGACCCGAGGACTAGCGGGGGGGCGATGGTTGAGACCCAGTACTTC.

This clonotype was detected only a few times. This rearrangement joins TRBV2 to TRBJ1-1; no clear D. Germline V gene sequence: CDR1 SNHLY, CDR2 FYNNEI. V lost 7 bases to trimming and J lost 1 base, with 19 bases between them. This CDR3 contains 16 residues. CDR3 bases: TGTGCCAGCAACCTTGAATTGGACGGCCCGAACACTGAAGCTTTCTTT. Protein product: CASNLELDGPNTEAFF. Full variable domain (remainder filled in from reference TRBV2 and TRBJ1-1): EPEVTQTPSHQVTQMGQEVILRCVPISNHLYFYWYRQILGQKVEFLVSFYNNEISEKSEIFDDQFSVERPDGSNFTLKIRSTKLEDSAMYFCASNLELDGPNTEAFFGQGTRLTVV.

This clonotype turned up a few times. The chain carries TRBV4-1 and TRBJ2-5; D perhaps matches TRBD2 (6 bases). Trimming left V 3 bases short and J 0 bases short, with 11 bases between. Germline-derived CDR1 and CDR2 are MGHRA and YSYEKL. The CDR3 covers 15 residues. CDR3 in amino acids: CASSQDRGNQETQYF. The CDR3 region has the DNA TGCGCCAGCAGCCAGGATCGGGGGAACCAAGAGACCCAGTACTTC.

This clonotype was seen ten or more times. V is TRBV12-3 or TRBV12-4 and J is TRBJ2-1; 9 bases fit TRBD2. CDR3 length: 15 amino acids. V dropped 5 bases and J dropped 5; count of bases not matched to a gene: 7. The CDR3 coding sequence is TGTGCCAGCAGTCTCGGGACTAGCCTCCACAATGAGCAGTTCTTC. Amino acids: CASSLGTSLHNEQFF.

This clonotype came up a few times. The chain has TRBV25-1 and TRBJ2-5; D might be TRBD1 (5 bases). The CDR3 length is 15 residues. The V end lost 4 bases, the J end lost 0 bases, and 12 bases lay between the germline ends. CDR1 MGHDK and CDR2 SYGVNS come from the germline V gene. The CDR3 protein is CASSGTSWYQETQYF. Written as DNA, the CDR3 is TGTGCCAGCAGTGGGACAAGTTGGTACCAAGAGACCCAGTACTTC.

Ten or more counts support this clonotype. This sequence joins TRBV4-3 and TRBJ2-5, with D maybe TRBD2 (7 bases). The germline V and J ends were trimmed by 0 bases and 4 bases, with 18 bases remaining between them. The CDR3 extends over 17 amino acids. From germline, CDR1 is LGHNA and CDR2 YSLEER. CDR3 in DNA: TGCGCCAGCAGCCAAGACGGGGGGCCGGGAGGCGGAGAGACCCAGTACTTC. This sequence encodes CASSQDGGPGGGETQYF.

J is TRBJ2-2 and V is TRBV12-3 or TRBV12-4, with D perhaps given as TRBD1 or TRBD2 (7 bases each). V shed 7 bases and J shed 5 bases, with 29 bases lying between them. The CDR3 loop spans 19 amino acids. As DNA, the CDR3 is TGTGCCAGCACCTCCGTTGCGAAGACAGGGAGGGCGGGGACCGGGGAGCTGTTTTTT. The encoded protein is CASTSVAKTGRAGTGELFF.

CDR3 in amino acids: CASSPDFGYEQYF. For the CDR3, the DNA is TGTGCCAGCAGCCCCGACTTCGGCTACGAGCAGTACTTC. This chain links TRBV7-2 with TRBJ2-7; no reliable D call. V gave up 5 bases and J gave up 3 bases, with 11 bases separating them. The CDR3 totals 13 residues. The germline CDR1 and CDR2 sequences are SGHTA and FQGNSA.

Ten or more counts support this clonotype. Written as DNA, the CDR3 is TGTGCCAGCAGCCCTCCCGAACGGGACTGGGAGTTCTTC. As protein: CASSPPERDWEFF. This rearrangement joins TRBV7-9 to TRBJ2-1, with D possibly TRBD2 on 6 matching bases. Trimming shortened V by 5 bases and J by 14 bases, and 19 bases separated the two germline ends. Germline CDR1 and CDR2: SEHNR and FQNEAQ (reference sequence). The CDR3 is made up of 13 amino acids.

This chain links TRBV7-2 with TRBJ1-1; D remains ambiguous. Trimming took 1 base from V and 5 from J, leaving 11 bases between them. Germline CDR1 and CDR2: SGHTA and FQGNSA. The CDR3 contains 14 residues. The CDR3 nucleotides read TGTGCCAGCAGCTTAGTGCATGCGGCGACTGAAGCTTTCTTT. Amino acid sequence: CASSLVHAATEAFF.

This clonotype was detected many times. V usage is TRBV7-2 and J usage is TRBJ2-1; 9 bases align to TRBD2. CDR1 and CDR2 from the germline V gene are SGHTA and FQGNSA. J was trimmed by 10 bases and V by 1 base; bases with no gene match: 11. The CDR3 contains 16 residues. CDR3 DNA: TGTGCCAGCAGCTTAGGGGCGGGGGGGCCGTCTCAAGAGCAGTTCTTC. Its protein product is CASSLGAGGPSQEQFF.

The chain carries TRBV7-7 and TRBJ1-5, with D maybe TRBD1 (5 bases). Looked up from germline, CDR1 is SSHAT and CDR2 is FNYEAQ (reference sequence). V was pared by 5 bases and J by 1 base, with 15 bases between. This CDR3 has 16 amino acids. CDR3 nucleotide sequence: TGTGCCAGCAGCCCCTGGGGGATCGGGAGCAATCAGCCCCAGCATTTT. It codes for CASSPWGIGSNQPQHF.

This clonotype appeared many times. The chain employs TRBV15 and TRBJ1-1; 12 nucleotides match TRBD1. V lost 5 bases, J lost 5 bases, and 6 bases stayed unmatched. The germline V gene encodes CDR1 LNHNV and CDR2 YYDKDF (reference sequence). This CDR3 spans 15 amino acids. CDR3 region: CATSPGTGGQTEAFF. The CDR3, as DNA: TGTGCCACCAGCCCCGGGACAGGGGGCCAGACTGAAGCTTTCTTT.

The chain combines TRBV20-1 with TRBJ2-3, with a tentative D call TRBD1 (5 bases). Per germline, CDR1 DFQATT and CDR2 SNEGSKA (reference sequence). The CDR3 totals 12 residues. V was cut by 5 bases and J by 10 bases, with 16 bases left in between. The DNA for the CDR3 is TGCAGTGCTGCCCACAGGCCCACCTCGCAGTATTTT. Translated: CSAAHRPTSQYF.

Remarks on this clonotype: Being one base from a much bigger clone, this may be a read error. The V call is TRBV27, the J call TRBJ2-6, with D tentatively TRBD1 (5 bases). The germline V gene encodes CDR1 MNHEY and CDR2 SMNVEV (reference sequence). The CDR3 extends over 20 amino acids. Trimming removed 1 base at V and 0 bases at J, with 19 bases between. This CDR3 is CASSLFSFTGQPSGANVLTF. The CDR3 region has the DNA TGTGCCAGCAGTTTATTTAGTTTTACCGGACAACCCTCTGGGGCCAACGTCCTGACTTTC.

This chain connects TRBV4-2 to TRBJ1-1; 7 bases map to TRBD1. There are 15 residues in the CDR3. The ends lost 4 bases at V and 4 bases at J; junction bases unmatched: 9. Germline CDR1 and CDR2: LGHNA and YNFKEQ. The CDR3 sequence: CASSLPSGGTTEAFF. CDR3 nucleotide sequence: TGTGCCAGCAGCCTACCGTCAGGGGGGACCACTGAAGCTTTCTTT.

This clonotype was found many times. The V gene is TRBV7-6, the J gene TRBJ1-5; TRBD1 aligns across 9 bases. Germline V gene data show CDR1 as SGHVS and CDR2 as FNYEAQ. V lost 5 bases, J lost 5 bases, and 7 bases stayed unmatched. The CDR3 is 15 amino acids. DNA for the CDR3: TGTGCCAGCAGCGGTGGACAGGGGAAGGATCAGCCCCAGCATTTT. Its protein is CASSGGQGKDQPQHF.